This T cell receptor beta chain was recorded in a study of CDR3 diversity in severe acne. Trimming removed 4 bases at V and 4 bases at J, with 14 bases between. This CDR3 contains 14 residues. Germline V gene sequence: CDR1 SGHTS, CDR2 YDEGEE. Via MiXCR, TCRdb re-called the PCR reads, giving one row per CDR3 protein. The sample yields about 85,000 distinct CDR3 sequences, approximately 52% seen once. This clonotype was seen many times. This chain uses TRBV5-8 with TRBJ2-5; possibly TRBD1 for D (7 bases). Material for sequencing was blood. The receptor was derived from a male donor in good health, serving as a control. DNA for the CDR3: TGTGCCAGCAGCCCAGGGGGGTCCGGAGAGACCCAGTACTTC. Protein: CASSPGGSGETQYF.